This T cell receptor beta chain was retrieved from a study of CD8+ T cells in alopecia areata. Treatment given: oral pan-JAK inhibitor, 5-10 mg twice daily. Extraction and reverse transcription of RNA yielded cDNA as the sequencing template. The data were produced by immunoSEQ multiplex PCR, yet TCRdb's version contains in-frame clones alone and is incomplete. The repertoire holds 90,000 to 100,000 clones, with about 58% as singletons. This CDR3 spans 13 amino acids. The V gene end was trimmed by 4 bases and the J gene end by 7 bases; junction bases not matched to a gene: 6. Per germline, CDR1 GTSNPN and CDR2 SVGIG (reference sequence).

The sequence was obtained from a human donor with alopecia areata. The sample here was CD8+ T cells sorted from blood, taken at week 4, from a patient treated with tofacitinib. The chain couples TRBV30 to TRBJ2-7; 11 positions agree with TRBD1. The CDR3 nucleotides are TGTGCCTGGACCGGGACAGGGGGTAGTGAGCAGTACTTC. It translates to CAWTGTGGSEQYF.